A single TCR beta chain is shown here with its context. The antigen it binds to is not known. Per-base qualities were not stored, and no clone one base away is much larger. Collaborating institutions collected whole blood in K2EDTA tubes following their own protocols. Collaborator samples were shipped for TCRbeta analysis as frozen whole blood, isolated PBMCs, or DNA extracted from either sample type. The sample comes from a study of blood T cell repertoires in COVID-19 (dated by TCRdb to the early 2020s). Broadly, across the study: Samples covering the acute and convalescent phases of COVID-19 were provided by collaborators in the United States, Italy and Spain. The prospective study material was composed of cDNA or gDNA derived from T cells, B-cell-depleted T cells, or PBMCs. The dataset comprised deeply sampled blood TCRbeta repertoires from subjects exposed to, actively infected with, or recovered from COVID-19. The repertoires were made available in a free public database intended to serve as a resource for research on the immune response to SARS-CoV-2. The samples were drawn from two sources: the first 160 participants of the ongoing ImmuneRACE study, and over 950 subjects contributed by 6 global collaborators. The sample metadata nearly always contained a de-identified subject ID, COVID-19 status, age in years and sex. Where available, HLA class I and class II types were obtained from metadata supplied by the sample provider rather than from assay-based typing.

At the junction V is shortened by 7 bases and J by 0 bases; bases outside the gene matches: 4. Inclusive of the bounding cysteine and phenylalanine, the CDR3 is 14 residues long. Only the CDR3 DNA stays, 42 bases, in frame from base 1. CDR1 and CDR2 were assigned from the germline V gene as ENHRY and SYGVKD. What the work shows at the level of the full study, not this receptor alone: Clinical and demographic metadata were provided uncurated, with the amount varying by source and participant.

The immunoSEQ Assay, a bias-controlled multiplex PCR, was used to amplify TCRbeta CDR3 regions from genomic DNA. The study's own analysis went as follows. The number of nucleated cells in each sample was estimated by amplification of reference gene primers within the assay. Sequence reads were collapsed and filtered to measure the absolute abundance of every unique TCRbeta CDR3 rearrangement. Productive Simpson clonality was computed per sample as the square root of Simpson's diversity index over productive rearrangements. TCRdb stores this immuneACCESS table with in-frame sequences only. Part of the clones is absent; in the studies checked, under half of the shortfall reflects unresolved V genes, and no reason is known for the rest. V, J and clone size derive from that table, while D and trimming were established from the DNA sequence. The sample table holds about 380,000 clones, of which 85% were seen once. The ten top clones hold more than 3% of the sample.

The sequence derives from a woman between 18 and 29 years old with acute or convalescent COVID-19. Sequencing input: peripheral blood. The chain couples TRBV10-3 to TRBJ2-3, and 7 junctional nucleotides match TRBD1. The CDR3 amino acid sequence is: CAIKGGASTDTQYF. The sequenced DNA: TGTGCCATCAAAGGGGGCGCCAGCACAGATACGCAGTATTTT.